The T cell receptor beta chain under discussion was sequenced for a study of T cells in localized non-small cell lung cancer (dated by TCRdb to 2018 to 2020). In the study overall: T cell repertoires of more than 200 early-stage NSCLC patients were analyzed, with tumors being compared against uninvolved tumor-adjacent lungs. NSCLC patients had a mean age of approximately 66 years, and more than 120 were male and some 98 female. The cohort was made up of 200 to 250 treatment-naive NSCLC patients whose localized lung tumors had been resected.

Broad study findings and their caveats: Because the study design was exploratory, TCR variables were selected using unadjusted p-values without false-discovery rate correction. A median of roughly 60 of the top 100 tumor clones were detected in paired uninvolved adjacent lung, and around 27 of these tumor clones were also found among the top 100 clones of the paired uninvolved adjacent lung. The highest T cell clonality was observed in uninvolved tumor-adjacent lung, where clonality exceeded that of tumor, suggesting that antigenic responses were more focused in uninvolved tumor-adjacent lung. Longer overall survival was associated with higher blood T cell density, whereas shorter survival was associated with higher adjacent-lung clonality. Multi-region tumor sequencing was not performed, so intratumor heterogeneity could not be excluded.

For this clone: What this receptor recognizes is not known. No base-level quality is on record; no much larger clone is a single base apart.

TCR beta CDR3 regions were sequenced from DNA using the immunoSEQ Assay. The published analysis was carried out like this. T cell density was computed as TCR beta template counts normalized to usable DNA estimated by amplifying housekeeping genes. The preseqR package was used to estimate richness by extrapolating to 400,000 templates for PBMC samples and to 120,000 templates for tissue samples. Clonality was defined by subtracting Pielou's evenness from one. Tissue-enriched TCRs were identified by differential abundance testing using productive amino-acid clonotypes, minimum total count 5 and alpha 0.1. The Jaccard Index and the Morisita Overlap Index were used to quantify repertoire overlap between compartments. GLIPH grouped TCR beta CDR3s together with public tetramer-defined viral CDR3s, and a viral motif had to include at least three viral sequences and show V-gene enrichment. Drawn from immuneACCESS, this table holds only the in-frame rearrangements with V and J called that TCRdb kept. Clones are partly lost; checked studies trace under half to an unresolved V gene and leave the rest unexplained. The DNA gave D and trimming, while V, J and clone size come from that table. The sample includes fewer than 13,000 clones, with roughly 84% observed a single time. Roughly 9.2% of the sample lies in the top ten.

At diagnosis, tumor, uninvolved tumor-adjacent lung and peripheral blood were collected and then preserved as a mix of FFPE and fresh-frozen material. For TCR repertoire profiling, the blood samples were analyzed as peripheral blood mononuclear cells. Reading the germline V gene (reference sequence) gives CDR1 LNHDA and CDR2 SQIVND. From its cysteine to its phenylalanine, the CDR3 spans 15 amino acids. Of the read, only the CDR3 DNA is kept; its 45 bases are in frame from base 1. Trimming removed 6 bases from V and 1 base from J, leaving 15 bases between the germline ends. This TCR was sampled from a male donor aged 60 or older with stage III lung adenocarcinoma. The V gene is TRBV19 and the J gene is TRBJ1-1, and TRBD1 may be the D gene, going by 5 matching bases. The source material was peripheral blood, sampled before any cancer treatment. CDR3 region: CASSASTVRNTEAFF. The DNA reads as follows: TGTGCCAGTAGCGCATCGACAGTCCGGAACACTGAAGCTTTCTTT.